The 31 T cell receptor beta chains below all came from one sample that was sequenced in a study of T cell repertoires in aging, cancer and after chemotherapy. Amplification of TCR beta used genomic DNA extracted from peripheral blood. TRB rearrangements spanning V, D and J were amplified using mixed TRB-A/B primers. TCRdb re-analysed the multiplex PCR reads in MiXCR, keeping a single row per CDR3 protein. The table includes about 9,200 distinct CDR3 sequences, 33% detected once. Input material: blood. These receptors were obtained from a human donor in good health. The donor label of this sample is uncertain.

This clonotype was observed a few times. The chain employs TRBV18 and TRBJ1-2; D is possibly TRBD1 (5 bases). This CDR3 contains 14 residues. Germline lookup yields CDR1 KGHSH and CDR2 LQKENI. V lost 3 bases, J lost 4 bases, and 12 bases lay in between. CDR3 loop: CASSPPGWVYGYTF. The CDR3 bases are TGTGCCAGCTCACCTCCAGGGTGGGTCTATGGCTACACCTTC.

This clonotype has more than one count but fewer than ten. The chain joins TRBV10-3 to TRBJ1-5; D is undetermined. This CDR3 has 15 amino acids. With 3 bases removed from V and 3 bases from J, the gap between germline ends came to 12 bases. Germline V gene sequence: CDR1 ENHRY, CDR2 SYGVKD. The CDR3 sequence: CAISDGRSPNQPQHF. The CDR3 region has the DNA TGTGCCATCAGTGATGGGAGGTCCCCCAATCAGCCCCAGCATTTT.

The rearrangement links TRBV7-2 to TRBJ2-2; D perhaps matches TRBD2 (6 bases). Germline values: CDR1 SGHTA, CDR2 FQGNSA. The length of the CDR3 is 17 residues. V was clipped by 4 bases and J by 1 base, with 16 bases between them. CDR3 sequence reads: CASSSPRDWVNTGELFF. The CDR3 bases are TGTGCCAGCAGCTCACCCCGGGACTGGGTGAACACCGGGGAGCTGTTTTTT.

This rearrangement joins TRBV19 to TRBJ1-5; the match to TRBD1 covers 12 bases. V shed 4 bases, J shed 6 bases, and the junction held 10 bases outside the gene matches. The CDR3 loop spans 17 amino acids. CDR1 LNHDA and CDR2 SQIVND come from the germline V gene (reference sequence). Here the CDR3 reads CASSTHPGQGAAQPQHF. The CDR3 DNA reads as TGTGCCAGTAGTACCCACCCGGGACAGGGGGCCGCTCAGCCCCAGCATTTT.

Points on this clonotype: This may be a read error: a much more frequent sequence differs by one nucleotide. The chain couples TRBV5-4 to TRBJ2-2; the D call may be TRBD1 or TRBD2 (6 bases each). The V end was cut by 6 bases, the J end by 6 bases, with 21 bases between. CDR1 is SGHNT, CDR2 YYREEE, per germline (reference sequence). CDR3 size: 16 residues. CDR3 DNA: TGTGCCAGCACCTCCAGACGGGCAGGGGAGGCCGGGGAGCTGTTTTTT. This codes for CASTSRRAGEAGELFF.

This clonotype turned up a few times. V and J are TRBV30 and TRBJ2-7, with D possibly matching TRBD1 (5 bases). Germline CDR1 GTSNPN, CDR2 SVGIG (reference sequence). The CDR3 totals 17 residues. V lost 0 bases and J lost 3, with 21 bases in between. The CDR3 loop reads CAWSVLLSQGTNYEQYF. CDR3 coding DNA: TGTGCCTGGAGTGTACTTCTATCGCAGGGCACAAACTACGAGCAGTACTTC.

The J gene is TRBJ1-4, the V gene TRBV30, with D unclear. The germline gives CDR1 GTSNPN, CDR2 SVGIG (reference sequence). V dropped 2 bases and J dropped 6 bases, with 25 bases sitting between them. This CDR3 has 18 residues. In DNA, the CDR3 is TGTGCCTGGAGTCAACCAAGCAAATTGAGGCTGCGGGATGAAAAACTGTTTTTT. Translating gives CAWSQPSKLRLRDEKLFF.

The rearrangement uses TRBV6-5 and TRBJ1-5, with D possibly TRBD1 on 5 matching bases. CDR3 length: 14 residues. With 6 bases removed from V and 2 bases from J, the gap between germline ends came to 11 bases. CDR1 MNHEY and CDR2 SVGAGI come from the germline V gene. CDR3 DNA: TGTGCCAGCAGGGCAGGGAATCGCAATCAGCCCCAGCATTTT. This gives the protein CASRAGNRNQPQHF.

This clonotype came up a few times. CDR3 sequence: CASSLGQIPYEQYF. In DNA, the CDR3 is TGTGCCAGCAGCTTGGGCCAGATACCCTACGAGCAGTACTTC. This chain joins TRBV5-6 and TRBJ2-7; D unclear. Germline values: CDR1 SGHDT, CDR2 YYEEEE. Trimming took 0 bases from V and 2 from J, leaving 9 bases between them. CDR3 length: 14 residues. The full variable domain, its missing parts supplied by reference TRBV5-6 and TRBJ2-7, is DAGVTQSPTHLIKTRGQQVTLRCSPKSGHDTVSWYQQALGQGPQFIFQYYEEEERQRGNFPDRFSGHQFPNYSSELNVNALLLGDSALYLCASSLGQIPYEQYFGPGTRLTVT.

As to this clonotype: Compared with germline, one end of the junction differs, possibly owing to a read error. This sequence joins TRBV19 and TRBJ2-1, with D possibly being TRBD1 or TRBD2 (6 bases each). Per the germline V gene, CDR1 is LNHDA and CDR2 is SQIVND (reference sequence). The CDR3 totals 16 residues. In nucleotides, the CDR3 is TGTGCCAGTAGTATCGGGTGGGGGGCTAACTACAATAAGCAGCTCTTC. Translation: CASSIGWGANYNKQLF.

This clonotype has only a few counts. J is TRBJ2-2 and V is TRBV27, with D uncertain. Per the germline V gene, CDR1 is MNHEY and CDR2 is SMNVEV (reference sequence). This CDR3 contains 13 residues. V lost 3 bases to trimming and J lost 2 bases, with 4 bases between them. The CDR3 reads CASSFSNTGELFF. DNA of the CDR3: TGTGCCAGCAGTTTTAGCAACACCGGGGAGCTGTTTTTT.

The table lists this clonotype with a few counts. V gene TRBV19 combines with J gene TRBJ1-5; the match to TRBD1 covers 10 bases. The CDR3 is 15 residues long. V gave up 5 bases and J gave up 7 bases; unmatched junction bases: 8. Per germline, CDR1 LNHDA and CDR2 SQIVND (reference sequence). The CDR3 here is CASSRGTGDNQPQHF. The CDR3 nucleotides read TGTGCCAGTAGTCGAGGGACAGGGGACAACCAGCCCCAGCATTTT. The variable domain in full, with the rest retrieved from reference TRBV19 and TRBJ1-5, is DGGITQSPKYLFRKEGQNVTLSCEQNLNHDAMYWYRQDPGQGLRLIYYSQIVNDFQKGDIAEGYSVSREKKESFPLTVTSAQKNPTAFYLCASSRGTGDNQPQHFGDGTRLSIL.

In this sample, this clonotype turned up a few times. The chain links TRBV18 to TRBJ1-1, with D possibly being TRBD1 (6 bases). The CDR3 has 14 residues. The germline V gene encodes CDR1 KGHSH and CDR2 LQKENI. V was shortened by 1 base and J by 4 bases, with 10 bases between the two germline ends. CDR3 bases: TGTGCCAGCTCACCACAGGGGGTTGGCACTGAAGCTTTCTTT. This encodes CASSPQGVGTEAFF.

This chain connects TRBV7-2 to TRBJ2-3, with D perhaps being TRBD1 or TRBD2 (5 bases each). Trimming removed 2 bases from V and 6 bases from J, with 15 bases in between. CDR3 length: 15 residues. The V gene's germline CDR1 is SGHTA and CDR2 FQGNSA. The CDR3 DNA reads as TGTGCCAGCAGCTTACAGGGCACAGGACTCGATACGCAGTATTTT. Translating it yields CASSLQGTGLDTQYF.

Notes on this clonotype: Because the CDR3's place on the DNA is in doubt, the DNA is left out and the CDR3 is given as listed by TCRdb. CDR3 protein: CASSIAAGGYGYTFGSGTNYEQYF. V gene TRBV19 combines with J gene TRBJ2-7; the DNA was not used to check the table's D call, TRBD2. Germline CDR1 LNHDA, CDR2 SQIVND (reference sequence). The CDR3 has 24 amino acids, counting both end residues.

The chain has TRBV20-1 and TRBJ2-1, with D unclear. V lost 0 bases to trimming and J lost 0 bases, with 9 bases between them. The CDR3 totals 15 residues. Germline V gene data show CDR1 as DFQATT and CDR2 as SNEGSKA (reference sequence). The CDR3 loop is CSAREASRSYNEQFF. The CDR3 DNA is TGCAGTGCTAGAGAGGCGTCACGCTCCTACAATGAGCAGTTCTTC.

The CDR3 region is CASRRGGREKLFF. The CDR3 bases are TGTGCCAGCCGGAGGGGCGGTCGGGAAAAACTGTTTTTT. The chain joins TRBV6-1 to TRBJ1-4; a weak D match, TRBD1 (5 bases). CDR1 MNHNS and CDR2 SASEGT come from the germline V gene. Trimming stripped 8 bases from V and 8 bases from J, with 15 bases between. The CDR3 is made up of 13 amino acids.

The rearrangement uses TRBV19 and TRBJ1-3, with 7 bases aligning to TRBD1. This CDR3 is 16 amino acids long. Trimming cost V 5 bases and J 4 bases; bases outside gene matches: 11. Germline lookup yields CDR1 LNHDA and CDR2 SQIVND (reference sequence). The CDR3 region has the DNA TGTGCCAGTAGTTCCCCCGGACAGGCCCGGGGAAACACCATATATTTT. Protein: CASSSPGQARGNTIYF.

This chain links TRBV5-4 with TRBJ2-7, with a weak D call TRBD1 (5 bases). The V and J ends lost 4 bases and 0 bases respectively, with 11 bases between them. The germline V gene encodes CDR1 SGHNT and CDR2 YYREEE (reference sequence). The CDR3 spans 14 residues. This chain's CDR3 is CASSPQENSYEQYF. CDR3 nucleotide sequence: TGTGCCAGCAGCCCACAGGAGAACTCCTACGAGCAGTACTTC. The variable domain in full, completed from reference TRBV5-4 and TRBJ2-7, reads ETGVTQSPTHLIKTRGQQVTLRCSSQSGHNTVSWYQQALGQGPQFIFQYYREEENGRGNFPPRFSGLQFPNYSSELNVNALELDDSALYLCASSPQENSYEQYFGPGTRLTVT.

The chain links TRBV7-9 to TRBJ1-1; TRBD1 is a possible D gene (5 bases). This CDR3 comprises 11 residues. With 8 bases removed from V and 11 bases from J, the gap between germline ends came to 15 bases. Germline CDR1 reads SEHNR; CDR2 reads FQNEAQ (reference sequence). The CDR3 DNA follows: TGTGCCAGCGGGGACGAGGCGGAGGCTTTCTTT. Its translation is CASGDEAEAFF. The whole variable domain, remainder taken from reference TRBV7-9 and TRBJ1-1, is DTGVSQNPRHKITKRGQNVTFRCDPISEHNRLYWYRQTLGQGPEFLTYFQNEAQLEKSRLLSDRFSAERPKGSFSTLEIQRTEQGDSAMYLCASGDEAEAFFGQGTRLTVV.

A few counts support this clonotype. The chain is built from TRBV12-3 or TRBV12-4 and TRBJ2-1, with unresolved D. There are 12 residues in the CDR3. The V end was cut by 5 bases, the J end by 6 bases, with 8 bases between. CDR3 loop: CASSPHGNEQFF. CDR3 sequence (DNA): TGTGCCAGCAGTCCCCATGGCAATGAGCAGTTCTTC.

The V call is TRBV12-3 or TRBV12-4, the J call TRBJ2-1; D ambiguous. With 3 bases removed from V and 4 bases from J, the gap between germline ends came to 10 bases. This CDR3 is 14 amino acids long. CDR3 nucleotides: TGTGCCAGCAGTTTGAAGACTGGATACAATGAGCAGTTCTTC. Translated, it gives CASSLKTGYNEQFF.

V usage is TRBV20-1 and J usage is TRBJ2-5, with TRBD2 matching over 15 bases. The CDR3 has 17 amino acids. V shed 7 bases, J shed 2 bases, and the junction held 11 bases outside the gene matches. CDR1 is DFQATT and CDR2 is SNEGSKA in the germline V gene (reference sequence). This CDR3 is CSVKPGLAGGKQETQYF. Written as DNA, the CDR3 is TGCAGTGTCAAACCGGGACTAGCGGGGGGAAAGCAAGAGACCCAGTACTTC.

A note on this clonotype: A read error may explain this, as a much larger clone is one base away. The gene calls are TRBV30 and TRBJ2-2; D is uncertain. The CDR3 consists of 14 residues. Trimming took 7 bases from V and 2 from J, leaving 14 bases between them. Germline V gene lookup returns CDR1 GTSNPN and CDR2 SVGIG (reference sequence). DNA for the CDR3: TGTGCCTTGAGGTTGGCTAAAAACACCGGGGAGCTGTTTTTT. As protein: CALRLAKNTGELFF. Full variable domain (outside the CDR3, taken from reference TRBV30 and TRBJ2-2): SQTIHQWPATLVQPVGSPLSLECTVEGTSNPNLYWYRQAAGRGLQLLFYSVGIGQISSEVPQNLSASRPQDRQFILSSKKLLLSDSGFYLCALRLAKNTGELFFGEGSRLTVL.

This clonotype was detected only a few times. The chain has TRBV5-6 and TRBJ1-6; D possibly corresponds to TRBD1 (5 bases). The germline V and J ends were trimmed by 1 base and 9 bases, with 14 bases remaining between them. The length of the CDR3 is 15 residues. Germline CDR1 is SGHDT and CDR2 is YYEEEE. As DNA, the CDR3 is TGTGCCAGCAGCTTGAGAGGGCGTAGGGGTTCACCCCTCCACTTT. Translating gives CASSLRGRRGSPLHF.

This clonotype is medium-sized. The chain carries TRBV5-4 and TRBJ2-2, with D perhaps matching TRBD1 or TRBD2 (7 bases each). Germline V gives CDR1 SGHNT, CDR2 YYREEE (reference sequence). V lost 3 bases, J lost 0 bases, and 15 bases lay in between. CDR3 length equals 17 residues. The CDR3 sequence: CASSSTGRGPNTGELFF. CDR3 DNA sequence: TGTGCCAGCAGCTCGACAGGGAGGGGGCCGAACACCGGGGAGCTGTTTTTT. Full variable domain (missing parts from reference TRBV5-4 and TRBJ2-2): ETGVTQSPTHLIKTRGQQVTLRCSSQSGHNTVSWYQQALGQGPQFIFQYYREEENGRGNFPPRFSGLQFPNYSSELNVNALELDDSALYLCASSSTGRGPNTGELFFGEGSRLTVL.

This clonotype is labeled as medium-sized. The chain links TRBV6-5 to TRBJ1-6, with D uncertain. The germline gives CDR1 MNHEY, CDR2 SVGAGI. The V end was cut by 1 base, the J end by 8 bases, with 9 bases between. The CDR3 consists of 14 residues. The CDR3 loop reads CASSYLMRDSPLHF. The CDR3 DNA reads as TGTGCCAGCAGTTACTTAATGAGGGATTCACCCCTCCACTTT.

The V gene is TRBV19, the J gene TRBJ1-4, with 8 bases aligning to TRBD1. This CDR3 spans 17 amino acids. Trimming at V came to 4 bases and at J to 0 bases, leaving 7 bases not matched to a gene. Germline CDR1 LNHDA, CDR2 SQIVND (reference sequence). CDR3 in DNA: TGTGCCAGTAGTACACGGACAGGGCCTGCAACTAATGAAAAACTGTTTTTT. Its translation is CASSTRTGPATNEKLFF. The full variable domain, rest sourced from reference TRBV19 and TRBJ1-4, is DGGITQSPKYLFRKEGQNVTLSCEQNLNHDAMYWYRQDPGQGLRLIYYSQIVNDFQKGDIAEGYSVSREKKESFPLTVTSAQKNPTAFYLCASSTRTGPATNEKLFFGSGTQLSVL.

This clonotype has only a few counts. This chain links TRBV12-3 or TRBV12-4 with TRBJ2-2, with 10 bases matching TRBD1. This CDR3 region has 15 residues. V lost 6 bases and J lost 5; bases outside the gene matches: 6. Here the CDR3 DNA reads TGTGCCAGCAGGTCCGGGGGACAGGGGACCGGGGAGCTGTTTTTT. Its protein is CASRSGGQGTGELFF.

In regard to this clonotype: A clone one base away is much larger, so this may be a read error. V usage is TRBV19 and J usage is TRBJ2-1; maybe TRBD1 (5 bases). V was pared by 5 bases and J by 0 bases, with 14 bases between. Germline CDR1 is LNHDA and CDR2 is SQIVND (reference sequence). The CDR3 spans 16 residues. CDR3 DNA sequence: TGTGCCAGTAGTCCACATGGGGCAAGCTCCTACAATGAGCAGTTCTTC. As protein: CASSPHGASSYNEQFF.

The rearrangement uses TRBV27 and TRBJ1-6, with D possibly matching TRBD1 (5 bases). V lost 5 bases to trimming and J lost 6 bases, with 17 bases between them. CDR1 and CDR2 from the germline V gene are MNHEY and SMNVEV (reference sequence). This CDR3 has 16 residues. Written as DNA, the CDR3 is TGTGCCAGCAGTGCCCGGGGACTGAACTTTAATTCACCCCTCCACTTT. Protein product: CASSARGLNFNSPLHF.